This T cell receptor beta chain was recovered during a study of early T cells in non-severe SARS-CoV-2 infection. Overall study: It was bulk RNA from unsorted whole blood that was sequenced, and the chains were unpaired. General study points: Private and CD4 specificities were missed by VDJdb matching, skewed to anti-spike CD8.

Individual cDNA molecules received unique molecular identifiers during library preparation. TCRdb reprocessed the 5' RACE reads with MiXCR, giving one entry per CDR3 protein. The sample carries about 83,000 distinct CDR3 sequences, 10% recorded once. This clonotype was recorded at least ten times. The antigen is undetermined. Looked up from germline, CDR1 is SGHRS and CDR2 is YFSETQ. V dropped 4 bases and J dropped 4 bases, with 12 bases sitting between them. The length of the CDR3 is 13 residues. V gene TRBV5-1 combines with J gene TRBJ2-7; D assignment may be TRBD1 or TRBD2 (5 bases each). Specimen: whole blood, collected at baseline. This sequence was found in an adult who was a healthcare worker with PCR-confirmed SARS-CoV-2 infection or an uninfected control (not recorded which). The CDR3 is CASSGDRGYEQYF. In nucleotides, the CDR3 is TGCGCCAGCAGCGGGGACCGAGGTTACGAGCAGTACTTC.